This TCR beta chain was captured by sequencing in a study of T cell responses to AZD1222 COVID-19 vaccine listed by TCRdb under 2021. Describing the broader study: A total of 230 to 250 trial participants underwent TCR sequencing, of whom 207 received two doses of AZD1222 and about 26 received two doses of the MenACWY control vaccine. Enrollment into the trials was organized by age into subgroups of 18-55, 56-69 and 70-plus years, and those subgroups contained roughly 150, 30 and 60 TCR-sequenced participants, respectively. What the research found in general, with its limitations: After two AZD1222 doses, spike-specific TCR breadth and depth were significantly higher than at day 0 and than in MenACWY recipients. The vaccine-associated CD4 TCRs covered the entire spike protein, and the dominant responses fell in regions 160-218 and 743-854. Because no day 14 peak-response samples were available, repertoires were characterized only after the peak T cell response. In the small 56-69-year group, the increase in depth fell short of significance, most likely because of low power. Conclusions about previously exposed vaccinees were limited because only six AZD1222 recipients were SARS-CoV-2 seropositive at baseline. Participants were mostly white British, with more females than males. The authors suggested clonal diversity may have been underestimated. Reportedly, almost half of the unique spike-specific TCRs recognized epitopes lying outside the regions that are mutated in the B.1.351 and B.1.1.7 variants.

Interpreted using the paper, the time point label stands for: about 28 days (+/-7) after the second vaccine dose. AZD1222 recipients given second doses at about 4 weeks or at about 12 weeks were pooled, since spike-specific TCR depth and breadth were not found to differ between the two schedules. The vaccinee samples were drawn from two UK trials, COV001 and COV002, one of which was a single-blind randomized controlled phase 2/3 trial testing AZD1222 (ChAdOx1 nCoV-19) in healthy adults. Trial participant PBMC samples were collected at day 0 and day 28 after the second dose for TCRbeta chain sequencing. The sample holds a few counts of this clone. Its antigen specificity is not known. No clone much larger than this one lies a single base away; base qualities are absent. Taken from cysteine to phenylalanine, the CDR3 has 12 residues. The sequence is cut down to CDR3 DNA, 36 bases in frame from base 1. Looking up the germline V gene (reference sequence) yields CDR1 GTSNPN and CDR2 SVGIG. The V end loses 5 bases and the J end loses 5 bases, and a stretch of 12 bases separates them.

The CDR3 regions of human TCRbeta chains were analyzed by immunosequencing. The original pipeline was this. TCRs in the repertoires were compared against a reference library of SARS-CoV-2-specific TCRs that had been generated with the MIRA antigen-specificity platform. Breadth was defined as the fraction of unique TCRs that were SARS-CoV-2-associated, and depth was defined as the fraction of total T cells that were SARS-CoV-2-associated. Using the MIRA data, each spike-specific TCR was assigned both to the spike region to which the TCR was reactive and to a CD4 or CD8 class. Log10-transformed breadth and depth values were compared by one-way ANOVA with Sidak's multiple comparisons tests. Here the immuneACCESS table is served through TCRdb, limited to in-frame sequences with V and J called. Missing clones are a known gap in these copies; in checked studies unresolved V genes cover under half, and the rest lacks a known reason. The V and J calls and the clone size are those of that table, but D and trimming were determined from the DNA. The sample table contains roughly 140,000 clones; only one count was recorded for roughly 93% of them. The ten largest clones add up to around 2.1% of the sample.

The chain links TRBV30 with TRBJ1-1; the D gene cannot be named for sure. This clonotype originated in an adult who received the AZD1222 COVID-19 vaccine. Sequences were derived from peripheral blood, sampled 28 days after the second AZD1222 dose. The CDR3 protein: CAWAPFVTEAFF. The bases are TGTGCCTGGGCTCCCTTTGTTACTGAAGCTTTCTTT.